This T cell receptor (beta chain) was obtained from a study of T cell responses to AZD1222 COVID-19 vaccine (dated by TCRdb to the early 2020s). The study in broad terms: TCR sequencing was performed for fewer than 250 trial participants, of whom some 200 were given two doses of AZD1222 and around 26 were given two doses of MenACWY control vaccine. Trial participants were enrolled by age into 18-55, 56-69 and 70-plus year subgroups, with approximately 150, 30 and 60 TCR-sequenced participants respectively.

Per the publication, the time point label means: about 28 days (+/-7) after the second vaccine dose. AZD1222 recipients with second doses at about 4 weeks or about 12 weeks were pooled, because spike-specific TCR depth and breadth did not differ between schedules. The vaccinee samples were drawn from two UK trials, COV001 and COV002, one of which was a single-blind randomized controlled phase 2/3 trial testing AZD1222 (ChAdOx1 nCoV-19) in healthy adults. Trial participant PBMC samples were collected at day 0 and day 28 after the second dose for TCRbeta chain sequencing. Broad study findings and their caveats: Participants were mostly white British and included more females than males, and it was suggested by the authors that clonal diversity may have been underestimated. A significant rise in spike-specific TCR breadth and depth was observed after two AZD1222 doses relative to day 0 and relative to MenACWY recipients. Because no samples from the day 14 peak response were available, repertoires could be characterized only after the peak T cell response. Vaccine-associated CD4 TCRs spanned the whole spike protein, with dominant responses in regions 160-218 and 743-854. Reportedly, close to half of the unique spike-specific TCRs recognized epitopes lying outside the regions that are mutated in the B.1.351 and B.1.1.7 variants. In the small 56-69-year group, the increase in depth fell short of significance, most likely because of low power. Conclusions about previously exposed vaccinees are limited because only a handful of AZD1222 recipients were SARS-CoV-2 seropositive at baseline.

V is cut by 5 bases and J by 8 bases, and the space between the germline ends is 13 bases. The cysteine opens and the phenylalanine closes a CDR3 of 14 amino acids. Kept here is only the CDR3 DNA, which spans 42 bases and is read in frame from base 1. CDR1 is given as SGHTA and CDR2 as FQGNSA, both from the germline V gene. The CDR3 regions of human TCRbeta chains were analyzed by immunosequencing. Per the authors' processing: TCRs in the repertoires were matched against a reference library of SARS-CoV-2-specific TCRs that had been generated with the MIRA antigen-specificity platform. Breadth meant the fraction of unique TCRs that were SARS-CoV-2-associated, whereas depth meant the fraction of total T cells that were SARS-CoV-2-associated. Using the MIRA data, each spike-specific TCR was assigned both to the spike region to which the TCR was reactive and to a CD4 or CD8 class. Log10-transformed breadth and depth values were compared by one-way ANOVA with Sidak's multiple comparisons tests. TCRdb mirrors the immuneACCESS table, restricted to in-frame sequences. Some clones are absent from its copies; in checked studies, under half trace to an unresolved V gene, and the reason for the others is unknown. Clonal size and the V and J genes are those of that table, whereas D and trimming came from the DNA. Within this sample are roughly 150,000 clones, with around nine tenths of them counted one time only. The ten largest clones add up to 9% to 9.5% of the sample.

As regards this clone: Its antigen has not been determined. Base quality data are lacking; no much larger clone is found one base away.

This TCR came from an adult who received the AZD1222 COVID-19 vaccine. The receptor chain draws on TRBV7-2 and TRBJ1-6; the D region possibly corresponds to TRBD1 (6 bases align). Sequencing was performed on peripheral blood, taken 28 days after the second AZD1222 dose. The DNA is TGTGCCAGCAGCCCGAGCGGACAGTATTCACCCCTCCACTTT. The encoded protein is CASSPSGQYSPLHF.